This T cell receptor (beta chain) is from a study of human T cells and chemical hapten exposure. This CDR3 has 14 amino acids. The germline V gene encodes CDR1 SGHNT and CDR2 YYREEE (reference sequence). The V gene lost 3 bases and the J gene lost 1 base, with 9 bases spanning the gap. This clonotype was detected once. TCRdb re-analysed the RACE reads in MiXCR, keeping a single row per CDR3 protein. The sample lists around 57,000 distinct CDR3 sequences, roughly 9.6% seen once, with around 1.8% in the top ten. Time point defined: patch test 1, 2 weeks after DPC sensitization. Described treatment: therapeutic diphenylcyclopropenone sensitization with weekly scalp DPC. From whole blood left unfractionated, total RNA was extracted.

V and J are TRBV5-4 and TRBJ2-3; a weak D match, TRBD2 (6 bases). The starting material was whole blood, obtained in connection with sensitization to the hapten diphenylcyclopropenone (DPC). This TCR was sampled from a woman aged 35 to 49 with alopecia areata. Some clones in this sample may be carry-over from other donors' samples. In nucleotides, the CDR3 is TGTGCCAGCAGCTGGGACTCCGGCACAGATACGCAGTATTTT. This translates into CASSWDSGTDTQYF.